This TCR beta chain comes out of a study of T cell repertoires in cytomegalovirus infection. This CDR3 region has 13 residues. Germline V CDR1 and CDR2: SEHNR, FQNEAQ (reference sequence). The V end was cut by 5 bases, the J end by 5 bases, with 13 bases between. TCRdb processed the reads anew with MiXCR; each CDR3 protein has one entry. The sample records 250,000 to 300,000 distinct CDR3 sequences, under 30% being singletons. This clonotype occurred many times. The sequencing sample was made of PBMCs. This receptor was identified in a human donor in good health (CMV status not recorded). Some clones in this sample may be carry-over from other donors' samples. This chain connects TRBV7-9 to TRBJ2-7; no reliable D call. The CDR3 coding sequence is TGTGCCAGCAGCCCGCCAACGCTCCACGAGCAGTACTTC. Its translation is CASSPPTLHEQYF.